This T cell receptor beta chain appears in the sequencing data of a study of T cells expressing NK-cell markers. TCRdb reanalyzed the 5' RACE reads and collapses them to one entry per CDR3 protein, without DNA. Found here are roughly 450,000 distinct CDR3 sequences; the top ten clones hold about 1.5%. CDR1 LNHDA and CDR2 SQIVND come from the germline V gene (reference sequence). The CDR3 covers 15 residues. Comments on this clonotype: The antigen remains undetermined.

Findings of the study overall: A range of about 1.0-8% of CD8+ T cells consisted of dominant NKG2C+ clonotypes in several donors.

Sample: blood T cells: a sorted CD56 or NKG2C T cell subset, CD4+ or CD8+ T cells, or bulk PBMC T cells (not recorded which). The TCR sequence derives from a woman between 45 and 65 years old in good health. This rearrangement joins TRBV19 to TRBJ2-1; as DNA is missing, the TRBD1 call by TCRdb cannot be tested. This chain's CDR3 is CASSIDLGVYNEQFF.